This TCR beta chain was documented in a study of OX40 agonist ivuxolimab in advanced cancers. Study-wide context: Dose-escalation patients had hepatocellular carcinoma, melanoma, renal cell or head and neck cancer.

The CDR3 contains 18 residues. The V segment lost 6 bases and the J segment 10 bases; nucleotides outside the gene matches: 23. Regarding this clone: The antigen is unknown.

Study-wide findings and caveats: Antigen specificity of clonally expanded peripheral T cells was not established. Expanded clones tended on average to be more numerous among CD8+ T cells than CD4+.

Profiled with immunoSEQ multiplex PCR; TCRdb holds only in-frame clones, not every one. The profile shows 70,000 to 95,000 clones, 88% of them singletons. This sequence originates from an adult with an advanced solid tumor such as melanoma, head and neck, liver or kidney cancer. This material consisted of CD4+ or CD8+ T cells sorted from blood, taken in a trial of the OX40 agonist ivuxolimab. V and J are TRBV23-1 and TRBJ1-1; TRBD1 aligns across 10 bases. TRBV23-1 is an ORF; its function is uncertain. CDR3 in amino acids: CASSKGQGCSGEDGSAFF. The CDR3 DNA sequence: TGCGCCAGCAGCAAGGGACAGGGGTGTAGTGGAGAAGATGGGTCAGCTTTCTTT.